This note documents a single TCR beta chain sequence. The data stem from a study of blood T cell repertoires in COVID-19. About the research overall: The United States, Italy and Spain provided the acute and convalescent COVID-19 samples. Sample material is recorded as cDNA or gDNA derived from T cells, B-cell-depleted T cells, or PBMCs.

In the original workflow: From reference gene primer amplification, estimates of nucleated cell counts were derived. Assay used: immunoSEQ multiplex PCR; TCRdb lists only in-frame clones, some missing. V and J calls and clone size are those listed in that table; D and trimming were worked out from the DNA. Here the sample spans about 90,000 clones, around 81% being singletons. The CDR3 is 15 amino acids. The V gene lost 2 bases and the J gene lost 0 bases, with 8 bases spanning the gap. Per germline, CDR1 MNHNS and CDR2 SASEGT. The sequenced sample consisted of peripheral blood. The TCR originated in a woman in her sixties or seventies with active or convalescent COVID-19. The chain carries TRBV6-1 and TRBJ1-3; maybe TRBD1 (5 bases). This chain's CDR3 is CASSEFRGSGNTIYF. CDR3 sequence (DNA): TGTGCCAGCAGTGAATTTAGGGGCTCTGGAAACACCATATATTTT.